The 2 T cell receptor beta chains presented below share a single source sample, sequenced in a study of blood T cell repertoires in COVID-19. Repertoires were generated with immunoSEQ multiplex PCR, while TCRdb's copy carries only in-frame clones and drops some. The table lists 98,000 or so clones, about 86% of them singletons. Material for sequencing was peripheral blood. These receptor sequences come from a woman aged 60-75 years in a cohort sampled during active or convalescent COVID-19.

The chain employs TRBV5-8 and TRBJ2-7, with 10 bases fitting TRBD1. Trimming removed 3 bases from V and 0 bases from J; junction bases left unmatched: 12. CDR1 and CDR2 (germline): SGHTS, YDEGEE. CDR3 size: 18 residues. The chain's CDR3 is CASSSPTGGYRDSYEQYF. DNA for the CDR3: TGTGCCAGCAGCTCCCCGACAGGGGGCTATCGGGACTCCTACGAGCAGTACTTC.

The gene calls are TRBV27 and TRBJ2-2; TRBD2 matches 15 bases. This CDR3 contains 18 residues. J was trimmed by 8 bases and V by 0 bases; bases with no gene match: 7. Per the germline V gene, CDR1 is MNHEY and CDR2 is SMNVEV (reference sequence). The DNA for the CDR3 is TGTGCCAGCAGTTTATCGAAGGGGACTAGCGGGAGGAGGGGGGAGCTGTTTTTT. It specifies CASSLSKGTSGRRGELFF.